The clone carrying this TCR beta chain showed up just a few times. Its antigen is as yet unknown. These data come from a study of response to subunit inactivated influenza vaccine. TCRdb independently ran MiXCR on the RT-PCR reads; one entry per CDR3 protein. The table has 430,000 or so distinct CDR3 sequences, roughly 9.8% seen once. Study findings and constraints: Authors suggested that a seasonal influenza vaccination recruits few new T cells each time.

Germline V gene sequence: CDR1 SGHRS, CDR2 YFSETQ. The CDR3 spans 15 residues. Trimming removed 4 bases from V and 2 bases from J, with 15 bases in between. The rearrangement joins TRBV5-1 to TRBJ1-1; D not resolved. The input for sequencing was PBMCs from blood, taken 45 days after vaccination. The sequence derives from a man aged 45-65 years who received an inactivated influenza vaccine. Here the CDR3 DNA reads TGCGCCAGCAGCCCCCCGGGGAGGGCCAACACTGAAGCTTTCTTT. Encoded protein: CASSPPGRANTEAFF.